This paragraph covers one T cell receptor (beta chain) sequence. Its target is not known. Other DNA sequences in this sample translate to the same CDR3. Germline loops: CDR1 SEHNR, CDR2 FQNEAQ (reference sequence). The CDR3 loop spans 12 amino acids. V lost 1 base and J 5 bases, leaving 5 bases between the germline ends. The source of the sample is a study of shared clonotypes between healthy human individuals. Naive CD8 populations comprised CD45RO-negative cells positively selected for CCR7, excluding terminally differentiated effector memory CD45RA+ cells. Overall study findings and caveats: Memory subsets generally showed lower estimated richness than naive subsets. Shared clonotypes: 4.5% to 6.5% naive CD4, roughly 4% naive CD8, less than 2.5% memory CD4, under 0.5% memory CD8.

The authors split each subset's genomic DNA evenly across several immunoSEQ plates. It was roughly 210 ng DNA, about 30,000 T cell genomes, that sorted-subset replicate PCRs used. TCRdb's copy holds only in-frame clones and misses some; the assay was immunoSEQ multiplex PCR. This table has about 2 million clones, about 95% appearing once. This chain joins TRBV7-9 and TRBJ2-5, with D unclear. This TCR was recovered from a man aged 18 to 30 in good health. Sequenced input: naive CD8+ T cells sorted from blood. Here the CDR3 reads CASSLGAETQYF. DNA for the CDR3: TGTGCCAGCAGCTTAGGGGCGGAGACCCAGTACTTC.